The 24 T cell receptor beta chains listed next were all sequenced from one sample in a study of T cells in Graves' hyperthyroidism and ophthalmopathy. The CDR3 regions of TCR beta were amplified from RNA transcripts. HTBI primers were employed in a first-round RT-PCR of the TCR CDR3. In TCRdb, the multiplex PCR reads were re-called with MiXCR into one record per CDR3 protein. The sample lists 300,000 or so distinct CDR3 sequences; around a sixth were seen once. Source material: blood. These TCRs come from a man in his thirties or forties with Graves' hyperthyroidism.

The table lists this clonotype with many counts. The CDR3 loop is CASSQSTAYTIYF. CDR3 in DNA: TGTGCCAGCAGCCAAAGTACTGCCTACACCATATATTTT. The genes are TRBV3-1 and TRBJ1-3; D call uncertain. Trimming removed 2 bases at V and 8 bases at J, with 10 bases between. The germline CDR1 and CDR2 sequences are LGHDT and YNNKEL (reference sequence). There are 13 residues in the CDR3.

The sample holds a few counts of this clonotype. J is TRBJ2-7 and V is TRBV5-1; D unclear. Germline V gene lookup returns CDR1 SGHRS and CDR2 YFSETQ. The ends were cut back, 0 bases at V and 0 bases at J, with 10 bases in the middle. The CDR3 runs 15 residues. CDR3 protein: CASSLDRTSSYEQYF. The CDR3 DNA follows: TGCGCCAGCAGCTTGGACAGAACCAGCTCCTACGAGCAGTACTTC. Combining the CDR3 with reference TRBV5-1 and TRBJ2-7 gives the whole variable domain KAGVTQTPRYLIKTRGQQVTLSCSPISGHRSVSWYQQTPGQGLQFLFEYFSETQRNKGNFPGRFSGRQFSNSRSEMNVSTLELGDSALYLCASSLDRTSSYEQYFGPGTRLTVT.

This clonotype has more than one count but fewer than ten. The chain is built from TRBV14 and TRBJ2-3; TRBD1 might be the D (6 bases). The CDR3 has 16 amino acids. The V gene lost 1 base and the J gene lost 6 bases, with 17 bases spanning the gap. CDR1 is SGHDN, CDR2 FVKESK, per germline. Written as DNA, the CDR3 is TGTGCCAGCAGCCAAGTGTACAGGGTAACGGGCGATACGCAGTATTTT. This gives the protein CASSQVYRVTGDTQYF. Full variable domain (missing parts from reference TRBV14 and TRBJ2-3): EAGVTQFPSHSVIEKGQTVTLRCDPISGHDNLYWYRRVMGKEIKFLLHFVKESKQDESGMPNNRFLAERTGGTYSTLKVQPAELEDSGVYFCASSQVYRVTGDTQYFGPGTRLTVL.

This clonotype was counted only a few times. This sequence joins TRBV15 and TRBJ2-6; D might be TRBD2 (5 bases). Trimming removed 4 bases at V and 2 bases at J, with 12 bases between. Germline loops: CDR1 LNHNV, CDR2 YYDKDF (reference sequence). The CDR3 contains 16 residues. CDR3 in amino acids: CATSTSRRAGANVLTF. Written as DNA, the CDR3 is TGTGCCACCAGCACCTCTCGGCGGGCTGGGGCCAACGTCCTGACTTTC.

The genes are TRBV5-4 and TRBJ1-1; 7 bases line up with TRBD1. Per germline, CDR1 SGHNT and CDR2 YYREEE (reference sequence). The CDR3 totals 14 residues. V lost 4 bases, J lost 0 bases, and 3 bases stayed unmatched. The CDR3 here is CASSRDRMNTEAFF. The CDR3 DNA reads TGTGCCAGCAGCCGGGACAGAATGAACACTGAAGCTTTCTTT.

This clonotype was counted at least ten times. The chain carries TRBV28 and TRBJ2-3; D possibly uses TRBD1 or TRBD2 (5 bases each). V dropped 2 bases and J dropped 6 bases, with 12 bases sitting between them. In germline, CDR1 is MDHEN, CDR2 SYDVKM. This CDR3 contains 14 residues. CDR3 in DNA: TGTGCCAGCAGTTTAGCCAGAGGGGTGGATACGCAGTATTTT. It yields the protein CASSLARGVDTQYF.

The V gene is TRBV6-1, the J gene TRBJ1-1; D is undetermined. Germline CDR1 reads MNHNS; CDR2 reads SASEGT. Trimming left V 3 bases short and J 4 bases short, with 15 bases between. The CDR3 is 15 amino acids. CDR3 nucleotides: TGTGCCAGCAGTGAGGGTGAGTTGGGGAGCACTGAAGCTTTCTTT. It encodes CASSEGELGSTEAFF.

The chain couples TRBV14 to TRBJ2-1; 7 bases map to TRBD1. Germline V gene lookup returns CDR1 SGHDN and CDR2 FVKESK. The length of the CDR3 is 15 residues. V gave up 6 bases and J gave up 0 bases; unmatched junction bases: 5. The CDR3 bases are TGTGCCAGCAGTTCCGACAGGGTCTCCTACAATGAGCAGTTCTTC. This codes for CASSSDRVSYNEQFF.

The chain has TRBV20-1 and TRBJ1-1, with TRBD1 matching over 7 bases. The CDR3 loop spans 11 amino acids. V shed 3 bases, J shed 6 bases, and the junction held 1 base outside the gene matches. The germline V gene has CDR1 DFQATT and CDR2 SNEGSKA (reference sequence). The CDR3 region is CSARTGSEAFF. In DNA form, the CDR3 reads TGCAGTGCTAGGACAGGGTCTGAAGCTTTCTTT.

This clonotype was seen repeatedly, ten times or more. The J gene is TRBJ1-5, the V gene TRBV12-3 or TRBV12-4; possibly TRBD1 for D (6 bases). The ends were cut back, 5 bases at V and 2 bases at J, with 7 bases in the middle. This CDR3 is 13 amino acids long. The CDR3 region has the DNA TGTGCCAGCAGTCACAGGGGCAATCAGCCCCAGCATTTT. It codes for CASSHRGNQPQHF.

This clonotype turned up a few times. The CDR3, as DNA: TGCGCCAGCAGCTTGACTCACCGGGACTTCGATTACAATGAGCAGTTCTTC. This encodes CASSLTHRDFDYNEQFF. The chain couples TRBV5-1 to TRBJ2-1; maybe TRBD2 (6 bases). The ends were cut back, 1 base at V and 4 bases at J, with 18 bases in the middle. Germline CDR1 is SGHRS and CDR2 is YFSETQ. CDR3 length: 17 residues.

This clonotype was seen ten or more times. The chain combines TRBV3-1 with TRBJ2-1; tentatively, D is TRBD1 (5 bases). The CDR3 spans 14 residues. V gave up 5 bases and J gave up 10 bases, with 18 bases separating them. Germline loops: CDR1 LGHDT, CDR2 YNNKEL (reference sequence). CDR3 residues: CASSVGALFDEQFF. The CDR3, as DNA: TGTGCCAGCAGCGTAGGGGCCCTTTTCGACGAGCAGTTCTTC.

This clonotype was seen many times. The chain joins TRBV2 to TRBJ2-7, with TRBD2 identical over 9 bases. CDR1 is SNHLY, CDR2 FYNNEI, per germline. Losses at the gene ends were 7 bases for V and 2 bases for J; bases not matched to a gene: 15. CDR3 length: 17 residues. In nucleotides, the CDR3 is TGTGCCAGCACTCCCGAGGTGTTGGCTAGCGGGACCTACGAGCAGTACTTC. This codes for CASTPEVLASGTYEQYF.

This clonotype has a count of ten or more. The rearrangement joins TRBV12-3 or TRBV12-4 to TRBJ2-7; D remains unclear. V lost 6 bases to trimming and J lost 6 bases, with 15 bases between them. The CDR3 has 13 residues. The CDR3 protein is CASSPSRPGEQYF. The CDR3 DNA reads TGTGCCAGCAGCCCCAGCCGGCCTGGCGAGCAGTACTTC.

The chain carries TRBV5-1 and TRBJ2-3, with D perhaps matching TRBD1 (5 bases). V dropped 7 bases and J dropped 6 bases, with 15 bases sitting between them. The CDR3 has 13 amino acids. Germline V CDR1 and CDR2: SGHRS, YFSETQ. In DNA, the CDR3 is TGCGCCAGCTCTCGGGCTCCAGGGGATACGCAGTATTTT. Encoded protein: CASSRAPGDTQYF.

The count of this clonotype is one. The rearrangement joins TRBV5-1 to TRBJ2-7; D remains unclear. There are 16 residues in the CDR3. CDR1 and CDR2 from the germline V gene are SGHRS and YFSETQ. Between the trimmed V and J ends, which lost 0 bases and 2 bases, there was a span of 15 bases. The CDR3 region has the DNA TGCGCCAGCAGCTTGGCGGCCCTGGGCGGCGCCTACGAGCAGTACTTC. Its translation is CASSLAALGGAYEQYF.

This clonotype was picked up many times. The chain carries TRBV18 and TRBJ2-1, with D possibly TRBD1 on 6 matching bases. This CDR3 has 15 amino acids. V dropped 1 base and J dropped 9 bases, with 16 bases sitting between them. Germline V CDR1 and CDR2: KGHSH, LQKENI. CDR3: CASSPQQGTFSEQFF. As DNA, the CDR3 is TGTGCCAGCTCACCACAACAGGGCACCTTCTCTGAGCAGTTCTTC.

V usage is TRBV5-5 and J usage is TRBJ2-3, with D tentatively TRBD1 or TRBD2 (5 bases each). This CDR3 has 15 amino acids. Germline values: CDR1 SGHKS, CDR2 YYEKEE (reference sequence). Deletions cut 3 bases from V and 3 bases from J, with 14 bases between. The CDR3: CASSSRARRTDTQYF. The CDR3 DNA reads TGTGCCAGCAGCTCCAGGGCCCGGAGGACAGATACGCAGTATTTT.

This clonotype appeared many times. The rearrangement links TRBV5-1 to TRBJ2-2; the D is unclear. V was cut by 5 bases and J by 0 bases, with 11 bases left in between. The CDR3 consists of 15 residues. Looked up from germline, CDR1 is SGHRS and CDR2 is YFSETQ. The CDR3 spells CASRKGPPNTGELFF. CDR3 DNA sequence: TGCGCCAGCAGAAAAGGACCCCCGAACACCGGGGAGCTGTTTTTT. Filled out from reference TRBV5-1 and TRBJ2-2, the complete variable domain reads KAGVTQTPRYLIKTRGQQVTLSCSPISGHRSVSWYQQTPGQGLQFLFEYFSETQRNKGNFPGRFSGRQFSNSRSEMNVSTLELGDSALYLCASRKGPPNTGELFFGEGSRLTVL.

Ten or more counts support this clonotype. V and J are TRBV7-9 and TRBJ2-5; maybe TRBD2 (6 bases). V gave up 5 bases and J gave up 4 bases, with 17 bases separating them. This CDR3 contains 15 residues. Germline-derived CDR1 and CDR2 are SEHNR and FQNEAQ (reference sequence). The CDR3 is CASSAGTGAGETQYF. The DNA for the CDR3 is TGTGCCAGCAGCGCGGGAACGGGAGCGGGAGAGACCCAGTACTTC.

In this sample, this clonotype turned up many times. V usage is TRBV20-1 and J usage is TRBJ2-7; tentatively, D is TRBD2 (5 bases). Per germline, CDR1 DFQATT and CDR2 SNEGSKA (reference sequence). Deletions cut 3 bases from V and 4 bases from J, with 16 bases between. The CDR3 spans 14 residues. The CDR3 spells CSARGLARRYEQYF. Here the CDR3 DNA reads TGCAGTGCTAGGGGTCTAGCCAGAAGGTACGAGCAGTACTTC.

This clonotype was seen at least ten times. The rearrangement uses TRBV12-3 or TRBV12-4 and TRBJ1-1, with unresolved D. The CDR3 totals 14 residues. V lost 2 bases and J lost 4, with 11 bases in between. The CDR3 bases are TGTGCCAGCAGTTTATCAGTTCATGGCACTGAAGCTTTCTTT. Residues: CASSLSVHGTEAFF.

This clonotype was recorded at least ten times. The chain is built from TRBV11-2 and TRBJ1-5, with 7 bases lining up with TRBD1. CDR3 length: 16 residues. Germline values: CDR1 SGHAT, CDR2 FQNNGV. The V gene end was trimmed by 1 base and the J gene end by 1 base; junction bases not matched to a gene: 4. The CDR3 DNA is TGTGCCAGCAGCTTAGGATCCAGGGGGAGCAATCAGCCCCAGCATTTT. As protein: CASSLGSRGSNQPQHF.

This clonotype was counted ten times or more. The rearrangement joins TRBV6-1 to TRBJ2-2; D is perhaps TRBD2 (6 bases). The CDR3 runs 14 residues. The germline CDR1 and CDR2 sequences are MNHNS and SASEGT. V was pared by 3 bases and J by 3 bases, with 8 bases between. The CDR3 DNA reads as TGTGCCAGCAGTGAGCGGGACCACACCGGGGAGCTGTTTTTT. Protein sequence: CASSERDHTGELFF.